These T cell receptor beta chains were read from a single sample in a study of vaccination and CD4 T cells after COVID-19. TCRdb reprocessed the PCR reads via MiXCR and lists one record per CDR3 protein. The table has 15,000 or so distinct CDR3 sequences, 30% to 45% seen once; the top ten hold around 19%. These receptors are not linked to any known antigen. The sample consisted of cultured CD4+ T cells from blood. These receptors all stem from a human donor with COVID-19. Both conserved end residues are part of each CDR3. A D gene is named only where the DNA matches it firmly. Some rows mark clone size as missing; the rest say once, few, many or name a class of expanded clone.

>few|TRBD1|TRBJ2-5|TRBV20-1
TGCAGTGCCCGGATGGGGCGACAGGGTAAAGAGACCCAGTACTTC
CSARMGRQGKETQYF
>-|-|TRBJ1-2|TRBV4-3
TGCGCCAGCAGCCAAGAACGCGCGAACTATGGCTACACCTTC
CASSQERANYGYTF
>few|TRBD1|TRBJ1-5|TRBV6-2/TRBV6-3
TGTGCCAGCAGTCGCACGGGGACAGGGTCCCAGCCCCAGCATTTT
CASSRTGTGSQPQHF
>-|TRBD1|TRBJ1-4|TRBV2
TGTGCCAGCAGGGGGACAGGGACTGAAAAACTGTTTTTT
CASRGTGTEKLFF
>-|-|TRBJ1-6|TRBV30
TGTGCCTGGAGTCGACAGTATAATTCACCCCTCCACTTT
CAWSRQYNSPLHF
>few|-|TRBJ2-4|TRBV28
TGTGCCAGTAGGGGGTCCAAAAACATTCAGTACTTC
CASRGSKNIQYF
>-|-|TRBJ2-7|TRBV19
TGTGCCAGCGGACTGTCCTACGAGCAGTACTTC
CASGLSYEQYF
>few|-|TRBJ2-3|TRBV15
TGTGCCACCAGCAGGGGGGGGGGCTCAGATACGCAGTATTTT
CATSRGGGSDTQYF
>-|-|TRBJ1-2|TRBV7-9
TGTGCCAGCAGCCCTCGCGGGGGGGGCTATGGCTACACCTTC
CASSPRGGGYGYTF
>-|TRBD1|TRBJ1-2|TRBV7-9
TGTGCCAGCAGCTTACCGAGGACAGGGGGCTATGGCTACACCTTC
CASSLPRTGGYGYTF
>-|-|TRBJ1-1|TRBV20-1
TGCAGTGCTAGATCTGGGCACACTGAAGCTTTCTTT
CSARSGHTEAFF
>few|TRBD1|TRBJ1-2|TRBV6-5
TGTGCCAGCAGTTACGGGCCAGGGGGGGGAGGTTCTTTAAACTATGGCTACACCTTC
CASSYGPGGGGSLNYGYTF
>few|TRBD1|TRBJ1-1|TRBV11-1
TGTGCCAGCAGCCTAAAGGGGGCAAGGGCCACTGAAGCTTTCTTT
CASSLKGARATEAFF
>-|TRBD2|TRBJ2-1|TRBV7-2
TGTGCCAGCAGCTTTAGCGGGTCCCAATACAATGAGCAGTTCTTC
CASSFSGSQYNEQFF
>-|TRBD2|TRBJ2-3|TRBV27
TGTGCCAGCAGTTCCAGACTAGCGGGGGGGCTGGGGGCGCAGTATTTT
CASSSRLAGGLGAQYF
>-|-|TRBJ2-3|TRBV20-1
TGCAGTGCTAGAAGGCGAGACAACACAGATACGCAGTATTTT
CSARRRDNTDTQYF
>-|TRBD1|TRBJ1-1|TRBV14
TGTGCCAGCAGCCAAGCGGGACAGGGGGCGATTACTGAAGCTTTCTTT
CASSQAGQGAITEAFF
>-|-|TRBJ1-2|TRBV2
TGTGCCAGCAAGGCAGGACCCCAAGTAATCTATGGCTACACCTTC
CASKAGPQVIYGYTF
>-|-|TRBJ1-6|TRBV25-1
TGTGCCAGCAGTGAGAAACCTTTGGCAGCCCTCCACTTT
CASSEKPLAALHF
>-|-|TRBJ2-4|TRBV20-1
TGCAGTGCTACGGCCCGAACAGGGTCCAAAAACATTCAGTACTTC
CSATARTGSKNIQYF
>few|TRBD2|TRBJ2-7|TRBV7-3
TGTGCCAGCAGCCCGTTCGCGGGGGGCACCTTCGAGCAGTACTTC
CASSPFAGGTFEQYF
>once|TRBD2|TRBJ2-3|TRBV12-3/TRBV12-4
TGTGCCAGCAGCACCGGACTAGGACACACAGATACGCAGTATTTT
CASSTGLGHTDTQYF
>-|-|TRBJ1-3|TRBV10-3
TGTGCCATCAGAGGGTTCTCTGGAAACACCATATATTTT
CAIRGFSGNTIYF
>-|-|TRBJ2-1|TRBV12-3/TRBV12-4
TGTGCCAGCTCAGGCGGGGGCCTCAATGAGCAGTTCTTC
CASSGGGLNEQFF
>-|-|TRBJ2-2|TRBV27
TGTGCCAGCAGTTTTACAGTGGCCACCGGGGAGCTGTTTTTT
CASSFTVATGELFF
>-|TRBD1|TRBJ1-5|TRBV7-8
TGTGCCAGCAGCCCGGAGGGGACAGGGGGCGCCTGGGGCCAGCCCCAGCATTTT
CASSPEGTGGAWGQPQHF
>-|TRBD1|TRBJ2-5|TRBV3-1
TGTGCCAGCAGACAGTCCGGGACAGGGTCAGAGACCCAGTACTTC
CASRQSGTGSETQYF
>few|TRBD1|TRBJ2-5|TRBV7-2
TGTGCCAGCAGCTTAGGTAGGGGGCACAAAGAGACCCAGTACTTC
CASSLGRGHKETQYF
>-|-|TRBJ2-7|TRBV10-1
TGCGCCACCAGCAATTCGGGGCTCTACGAGCAGTACTTC
CATSNSGLYEQYF
>-|-|TRBJ2-1|TRBV28
TGTGCCAGCAGTTTCCAAGCCCAGGGGAATGAGCAGTTCTTC
CASSFQAQGNEQFF
>-|-|TRBJ2-3|TRBV11-3
TGTGCCAGCAGCACCGGGCCCACAGATACGCAGTATTTT
CASSTGPTDTQYF
>few|-|TRBJ1-5|TRBV2
TGTGCCAGCAGTGAACCCAGAGGGGGGACGCAGCATTTT
CASSEPRGGTQHF
>-|TRBD2|TRBJ2-5|TRBV6-5
TGTGCCAGCAGTTACCAATCCGGGACTAGCGGGGGGGCTCGGGAGACCCAGTACTTC
CASSYQSGTSGGARETQYF
>few|-|TRBJ2-2|TRBV11-2
TGTGCCAGCAGCCTACCCACAGGGAGAACCGGGGAGCTGTTTTTT
CASSLPTGRTGELFF
>-|TRBD1|TRBJ1-2|TRBV6-1
TGTGCCAGCAGTACAGGGGGCGGCTACACCTTC
CASSTGGGYTF
>-|TRBD1|TRBJ1-4|TRBV20-1
TGCAGTGCTAGAGGGTCCGGGACAGAGAATGAAAAACTGTTTTTT
CSARGSGTENEKLFF
>-|TRBD1|TRBJ1-1|TRBV7-9
TGTGCCAGCAACGTCGACAGGGGGGACACTGAAGCTTTCTTT
CASNVDRGDTEAFF
>few|TRBD1|TRBJ1-2|TRBV28
TGTGCCAGCAAAGACAGGGCTGGCTACACCTTC
CASKDRAGYTF
>few|-|TRBJ2-2|TRBV15
TGTGCCACCAGAGCGGTACTTGGCACCGGGGAGCTGTTTTTT
CATRAVLGTGELFF
>few|TRBD1|TRBJ2-6|TRBV28
TGTGCCAGCAGCCGACCTAGACAGGGGGCTGGTGGGGCCAACGTCCTGACTTTC
CASSRPRQGAGGANVLTF
>few|-|TRBJ2-2|TRBV25-1
TGTGCCAGCAGTGGATGGCGGGCTAATACCGGGGAGCTGTTTTTT
CASSGWRANTGELFF
>-|TRBD1|TRBJ1-2|TRBV4-1
TGCGCCAGCAGCCAAGGACAGGGGGCCGACTATGGCTACACCTTC
CASSQGQGADYGYTF
>-|TRBD1|TRBJ2-7|TRBV6-5
TGTGCCAGCAGTTACTCCAGGGGGTCGAGGGAGCAGTACTTC
CASSYSRGSREQYF
>-|-|TRBJ1-1|TRBV2
TGTGCCAGCAGTGAAGCGCTAACAGGGACTGAAGCTTTCTTT
CASSEALTGTEAFF
>-|TRBD1|TRBJ2-7|TRBV7-9
TGTGCCAGCAGCGTGGGCGGGACAGGGGGGGTCAAGCAGTACTTC
CASSVGGTGGVKQYF
>-|-|TRBJ2-5|TRBV5-5
TGTGCCAGCAGCTTGGTCGCGTTAAGAGGTGGGGAGACCCAGTACTTC
CASSLVALRGGETQYF